The source of this T cell receptor beta chain is a study of Graves' ophthalmopathy and Graves' hyperthyroidism. Broader study findings: Appearing in blood as well were most expanded thyroid clonotypes above 0.001 frequency.

Comments on this clonotype: Its target is unknown. One end of the junction varies from germline; a read error may be responsible.

Hyperthyroidism showing no ophthalmopathy within 18 months of follow-up was stable. Physicians reached a diagnosis by relying on clinical symptoms, serum thyroxine, TRAb, thyroid ultrasound and orbital computed tomography. Scientists amplified the TCR beta CDR3 regions from RNA transcripts. First-round RT-PCR employed HTBI primers, with a second-round multiplex PCR after it. Using its own MiXCR run on the multiplex PCR reads, TCRdb lists one record per CDR3 protein. The data contain roughly 420,000 distinct CDR3 sequences, roughly 21% of them seen just once; the ten biggest clones take up under 3%. The length of the CDR3 is 15 residues. Germline V gene data show CDR1 as SGHTA and CDR2 as FQGNSA.

Sequenced: peripheral blood. The TCR was taken from a woman between 18 and 29 years old with stable Graves' hyperthyroidism. V usage is TRBV7-2 and J usage is TRBJ2-7; D assignment may be TRBD1 or TRBD2 (6 bases each). The CDR3 DNA sequence: TGTGCCAGCAACTTACATAAGGGGGGCTCCTACGAGCAGTACTTC. Its protein is CASNLHKGGSYEQYF.